Following are 17 T cell receptor beta chains from one sample sequenced in a study of blood T cell repertoires in COVID-19. The repertoire was sequenced with immunoSEQ multiplex PCR; TCRdb's copy has only in-frame clones and lacks some. Altogether about 140,000 clones are present, about four fifths being singletons, with the ten largest covering 5.5%. The source material was PBMCs or T cells enriched from blood (not recorded which). These receptors originate from a man in his forties with acute COVID-19.

The V call is TRBV7-2, the J call TRBJ2-5; 7 bases align to TRBD2. Trimming at V came to 5 bases and at J to 4 bases, leaving 10 bases not matched to a gene. The CDR3 has 15 amino acids. Germline-derived CDR1 and CDR2 are SGHTA and FQGNSA. The CDR3 loop reads CASSLFGGGSETQYF. The CDR3 nucleotides are TGTGCCAGCAGCCTTTTTGGGGGGGGGTCAGAGACCCAGTACTTC.

The chain is built from TRBV19 and TRBJ1-2; D may be TRBD1 (5 bases). This CDR3 is built from 14 residues. Germline V lookup: CDR1 LNHDA, CDR2 SQIVND (reference sequence). The germline V and J ends were trimmed by 6 bases and 0 bases, with 11 bases remaining between them. Here the CDR3 reads CASRPDTANYGYTF. CDR3 nucleotides: TGTGCCAGTAGACCGGACACAGCTAACTATGGCTACACCTTC. Based on the CDR3 plus reference TRBV19 and TRBJ1-2, the full variable domain is DGGITQSPKYLFRKEGQNVTLSCEQNLNHDAMYWYRQDPGQGLRLIYYSQIVNDFQKGDIAEGYSVSREKKESFPLTVTSAQKNPTAFYLCASRPDTANYGYTFGSGTRLTVV.

The gene calls are TRBV25-1 and TRBJ2-4; TRBD2 aligns across 7 bases. V lost 4 bases, J lost 3 bases, and 6 bases stayed unmatched. The length of the CDR3 is 15 residues. Germline V CDR1 and CDR2: MGHDK, SYGVNS. Here the CDR3 DNA reads TGTGCCAGCAGTGGAGGACTAGTCGACAAAAACATTCAGTACTTC. Translated: CASSGGLVDKNIQYF.

This clone was seen a few times. The chain couples TRBV24-1 to TRBJ2-1; 15 bases align to TRBD2. The CDR3 length is 15 residues. Looked up from germline, CDR1 is KGHDR and CDR2 is SFDVKD. V lost 6 bases and J lost 7; bases outside the gene matches: 3. The CDR3 nucleotides read TGTGCCACCAGTACCGGGACTAGCGGGAGGAATGAGCAGTTCTTC. Protein: CATSTGTSGRNEQFF.

The rearrangement links TRBV7-2 to TRBJ1-3; TRBD1 aligns across 9 bases. The CDR3 is 15 residues long. The germline V gene has CDR1 SGHTA and CDR2 FQGNSA. Trimming cost V 5 bases and J 2 bases; bases outside gene matches: 4. The CDR3 reads CASSTGTGTGNTIYF. CDR3 nucleotide sequence: TGTGCCAGCAGCACCGGGACAGGGACTGGAAACACCATATATTTT. Variable domain in full (rest from reference TRBV7-2 and TRBJ1-3): GAGVSQSPSNKVTEKGKDVELRCDPISGHTALYWYRQSLGQGLEFLIYFQGNSAPDKSGLPSDRFSAERTGGSVSTLTIQRTQQEDSAVYLCASSTGTGTGNTIYFGEGSWLTVV.

The chain recombines TRBV11-2 with TRBJ2-6; 7 positions agree with TRBD2. Germline V gene sequence: CDR1 SGHAT, CDR2 FQNNGV. The CDR3 extends over 15 amino acids. Germline trimming cut 5 bases from V and 4 bases from J; bases unmatched to any gene: 5. DNA for the CDR3: TGTGCCAGCAGCGCGGGGGTTAGGGGGGCCAACGTCCTGACTTTC. It encodes CASSAGVRGANVLTF.

The genes are TRBV5-1 and TRBJ1-2, with D maybe TRBD1 (6 bases). This CDR3 has 12 residues. V was clipped by 2 bases and J by 4 bases, with 6 bases between them. Germline CDR1 and CDR2: SGHRS and YFSETQ. The CDR3 is CASSLQGYGYTF. The CDR3 DNA follows: TGCGCCAGCAGCTTACAGGGCTATGGCTACACCTTC.

The chain recombines TRBV9 with TRBJ2-1; D not certain. The V end lost 0 bases, the J end lost 4 bases, and 8 bases lay between the germline ends. Germline assignment: CDR1 SGDLS and CDR2 YYNGEE. CDR3 size: 14 residues. The CDR3 protein is CASSVDPTYNEQFF. In nucleotides, the CDR3 is TGTGCCAGCAGCGTAGACCCCACTTACAATGAGCAGTTCTTC.

The chain links TRBV7-8 to TRBJ1-4; 7 positions match TRBD1. Germline V gene sequence: CDR1 SGHVS, CDR2 FQNEAQ. The length of the CDR3 is 15 residues. After removal of 1 base from V and 10 bases from J, the junction contained 9 bases not matched to a gene. CDR3 in amino acids: CASSLDRQGLGKLFF. The DNA for the CDR3 is TGTGCCAGCAGCTTAGACAGACAGGGTCTTGGAAAACTGTTTTTT.

The chain is built from TRBV5-1 and TRBJ2-7, with D possibly matching TRBD2 (6 bases). CDR3 length: 13 residues. V was cut by 4 bases and J by 5 bases, with 13 bases left in between. Germline V gene data show CDR1 as SGHRS and CDR2 as YFSETQ. The CDR3 protein is CASSPGGVHEQYF. CDR3 bases: TGCGCCAGCAGCCCCGGGGGAGTCCACGAGCAGTACTTC.

The chain combines TRBV14 with TRBJ2-2; possibly TRBD1 for D (5 bases). The length of the CDR3 is 15 residues. V was shortened by 0 bases and J by 6 bases, with 11 bases between the two germline ends. CDR1 SGHDN and CDR2 FVKESK come from the germline V gene. The CDR3: CASSQDYTGAGELFF. In DNA form, the CDR3 reads TGTGCCAGCAGCCAAGATTATACAGGTGCCGGGGAGCTGTTTTTT.

This chain uses TRBV19 with TRBJ1-2; TRBD1 matches at 9 bases. Germline V gene data show CDR1 as LNHDA and CDR2 as SQIVND (reference sequence). This CDR3 spans 15 amino acids. V was pared by 7 bases and J by 2 bases, with 8 bases of the junction left unmatched. The CDR3 region has the DNA TGTGCCAGTACGCTATACAGGGGGCAAAACTATGGCTACACCTTC. It is translated as CASTLYRGQNYGYTF.

This sequence joins TRBV7-2 and TRBJ2-1; no clear D. Germline V CDR1 and CDR2: SGHTA, FQGNSA. CDR3 length: 13 amino acids. V shed 0 bases and J shed 8 bases, with 8 bases lying between them. In DNA form, the CDR3 reads TGTGCCAGCAGCTTAGCTCGTTATGATGAGCAGTTCTTC. Translation: CASSLARYDEQFF.

V is TRBV28 and J is TRBJ2-7, with TRBD2 identical over 8 bases. CDR3 length: 15 amino acids. Trimming took 8 bases from V and 1 from J; bases not matched to a gene: 10. Germline CDR1 MDHEN, CDR2 SYDVKM. CDR3 nucleotides: TGTGCCAGCCCTCCCCCCGGACTAGCTTCCTACGAGCAGTACTTC. Encoded protein: CASPPPGLASYEQYF.

Only a few counts were recorded for this clone. The V gene is TRBV30, the J gene TRBJ1-2; D gene uncertain. CDR3 length: 12 amino acids. Germline CDR1 GTSNPN, CDR2 SVGIG (reference sequence). V shed 4 bases and J shed 2 bases, with 8 bases lying between them. In DNA, the CDR3 is TGTGCCTGGATGCTCCGGAACTATGGCTACACCTTC. As protein: CAWMLRNYGYTF. The whole variable domain, remainder taken from reference TRBV30 and TRBJ1-2, is SQTIHQWPATLVQPVGSPLSLECTVEGTSNPNLYWYRQAAGRGLQLLFYSVGIGQISSEVPQNLSASRPQDRQFILSSKKLLLSDSGFYLCAWMLRNYGYTFGSGTRLTVV.

The rearrangement uses TRBV3-1 (or the pseudogene TRBV3-2) and TRBJ1-2, with a possible D match to TRBD1 (6 bases). Trimming shortened V by 1 base and J by 6 bases, and 9 bases separated the two germline ends. The CDR3 is made up of 13 amino acids. Germline assignment: CDR1 LGHDT and CDR2 YNNKEL (reference sequence). CDR3 in amino acids: CASSQVQGNGYTF. In nucleotides, the CDR3 is TGTGCCAGCAGCCAAGTTCAGGGGAATGGCTACACCTTC.

V usage is TRBV4-2 and J usage is TRBJ2-4; 10 bases agree with TRBD1. Germline CDR1 and CDR2: LGHNA and YNFKEQ. CDR3 length: 20 residues. After removal of 0 bases from V and 0 bases from J, the junction contained 11 bases not matched to a gene. The CDR3 protein is CASSQDGTGDVGLAKNIQYF. DNA for the CDR3: TGTGCCAGCAGCCAAGATGGGACAGGGGATGTGGGGCTAGCCAAAAACATTCAGTACTTC.